This T cell receptor beta chain was captured by sequencing in a study of CD8 T cells in ankylosing spondylitis. TCR beta libraries were made by quantitative 5'-RACE with molecular barcodes. TCRdb passed the 5' RACE reads through MiXCR, listing each CDR3 protein once. The sample holds 150,000 to 200,000 distinct CDR3 sequences, roughly 34% seen once. Trimming left V 5 bases short and J 7 bases short, with 18 bases between. CDR3 length: 14 residues. Germline CDR1 reads SGHTA; CDR2 reads FQGTGA. Study results and caveats: In peripheral blood, disease-linked CD8+ clones occurred at relatively low frequencies. Apparently characteristic of ankylosing spondylitis blood was a TCR beta motif (under ten highly homologous variants). Significantly higher representation of disease-linked clones was reported for matched ankylosing spondylitis synovial fluid.

In its sample, this clonotype was seen a few times. What it binds is unknown. Sequenced sample: synovial fluid, either unsorted or a sorted T cell fraction (not recorded which). The TCR comes from a male donor with ankylosing spondylitis. J is TRBJ2-7 and V is TRBV7-3; D is possibly TRBD1 (5 bases). Here the CDR3 DNA reads TGTGCCAGCAGCCCCACCAGGGATTCGGAAGAGCAGTACTTC. This encodes CASSPTRDSEEQYF.